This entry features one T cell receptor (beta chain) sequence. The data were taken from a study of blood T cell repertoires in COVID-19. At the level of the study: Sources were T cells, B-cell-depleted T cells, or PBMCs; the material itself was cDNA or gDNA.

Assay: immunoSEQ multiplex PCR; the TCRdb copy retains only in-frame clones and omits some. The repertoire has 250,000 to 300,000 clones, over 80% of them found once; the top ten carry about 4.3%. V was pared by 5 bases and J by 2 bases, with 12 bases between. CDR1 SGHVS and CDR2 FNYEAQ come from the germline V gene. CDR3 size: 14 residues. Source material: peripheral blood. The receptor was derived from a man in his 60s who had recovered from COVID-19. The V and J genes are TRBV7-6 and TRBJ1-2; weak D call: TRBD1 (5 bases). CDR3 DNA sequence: TGTGCCAGCAGCCTGGACGACAGCAACTATGGCTACACCTTC. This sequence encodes CASSLDDSNYGYTF.